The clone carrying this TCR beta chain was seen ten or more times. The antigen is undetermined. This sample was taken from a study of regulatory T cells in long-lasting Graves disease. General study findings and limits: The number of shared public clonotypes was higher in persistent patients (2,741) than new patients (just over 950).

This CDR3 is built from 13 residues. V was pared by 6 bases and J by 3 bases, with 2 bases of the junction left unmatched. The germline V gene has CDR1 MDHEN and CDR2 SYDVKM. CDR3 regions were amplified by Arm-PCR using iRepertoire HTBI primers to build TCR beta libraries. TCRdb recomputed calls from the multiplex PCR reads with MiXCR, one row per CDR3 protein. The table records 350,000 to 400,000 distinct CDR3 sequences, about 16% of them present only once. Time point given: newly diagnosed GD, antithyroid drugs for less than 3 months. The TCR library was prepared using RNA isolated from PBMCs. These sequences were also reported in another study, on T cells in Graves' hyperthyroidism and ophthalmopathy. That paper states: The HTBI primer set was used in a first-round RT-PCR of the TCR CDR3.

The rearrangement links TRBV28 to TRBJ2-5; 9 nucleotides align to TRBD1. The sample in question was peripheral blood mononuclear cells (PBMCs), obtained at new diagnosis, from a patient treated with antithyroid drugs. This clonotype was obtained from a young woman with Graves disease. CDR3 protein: CASSRTGEETQYF. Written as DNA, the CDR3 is TGTGCCAGCAGCCGGACAGGGGAAGAGACCCAGTACTTC.